The entry below describes one T cell receptor (beta chain). Its antigen specificity is not known. No much larger clone is present one base from it, and per-base qualities are unavailable. TCRbeta CDR3 regions were amplified from genomic DNA using the immunoSEQ Assay, a bias-controlled multiplex PCR. In the original analysis: The number of nucleated cells in each sample was estimated from the amplification of reference gene primers within the assay. To quantify the absolute abundance of each unique TCRbeta CDR3 rearrangement, sequence reads were collapsed and filtered. For each sample, productive Simpson clonality was calculated by taking the square root of Simpson's diversity index across productive rearrangements. In its TCRdb copy, this immuneACCESS table keeps in-frame sequences only and misses some clones. Where compared with another copy, unresolved V genes explain less than half of these, and the others have no known cause. D and trimming were read from the DNA, whereas the V and J calls and clone size are those reported in that table. The sample table holds about 140,000 clones, of which about 87% were seen once. About 10% of the sample rests with the top ten.

This sample stems from a study of blood T cell repertoires in COVID-19 (dated by TCRdb to about 2020). Background on the whole study: Samples covering the acute and convalescent phases of COVID-19 were provided by collaborators in the United States, Italy and Spain. Where available, HLA class I and class II types were taken from metadata supplied by the sample provider and were not determined by assay-based typing. The dataset comprised deeply sampled blood TCRbeta repertoires from subjects exposed to, actively infected with, or recovered from COVID-19. Nearly every sample came with metadata listing a de-identified subject ID, COVID-19 status, age in years and sex. A freely available public database, intended as a resource for researchers studying the immune response to SARS-CoV-2, is where the repertoires were released. The samples were drawn from the first 160 participants of the ongoing ImmuneRACE study and from 950 to 1,500 subjects provided by 6 global collaborators. The material from the prospective study consisted of cDNA or gDNA derived from T cells, B-cell-depleted T cells, or PBMCs. Study-wide conclusions, independent of this receptor: Clinical and demographic metadata were provided uncurated, with the amount varying by source and participant.

The CDR3 holds 12 amino acids from the cysteine to the phenylalanine. Here the CDR3 DNA is all that survives: 36 bases in frame from base 1. V drops 3 bases and J drops 12 bases, leaving 14 bases in between. The collaborating institutions used their own protocols to collect whole blood in K2EDTA tubes. For TCRbeta analysis, collaborator samples were shipped as frozen whole blood, as isolated PBMCs, or as DNA extracted from either sample type. The sequence links TRBV12-3 or TRBV12-4 to TRBJ1-1; the D gene lacks a confident call. The sequencing input was peripheral blood. The TCR sequence derives from a woman of 80 years or more with acute or convalescent COVID-19. The CDR3 corresponds to CASSFVDGGTFF. The DNA is as follows: TGTGCCAGCAGTTTCGTGGACGGAGGGACTTTCTTT.